Presented here are 2 T cell receptor beta chains from one specimen sequenced in a study of molecular identifiers for immune sequencing clone quantification. From the PCR reads, TCRdb called clonotypes with MiXCR, one entry per CDR3 protein. The data hold approximately 550,000 distinct CDR3 sequences, with 25% observed a single time. Specimen: naive CD8+ T cells from blood, with Jurkat cell RNA spiked in. Documented subset: FACS-sorted CD8+CD4-CCR7+CD45RA+ naive T cells. Every receptor here comes from a human donor in good health. Some libraries in this study had Jurkat cell RNA spiked in.

This clonotype was seen repeatedly, ten times or more. V is TRBV3-1 and J is TRBJ2-7, with a tentative D call TRBD2 (6 bases). Per the germline V gene, CDR1 is LGHDT and CDR2 is YNNKEL (reference sequence). The germline V and J ends were trimmed by 4 bases and 6 bases, with 13 bases remaining between them. This CDR3 region has 13 residues. DNA for the CDR3: TGTGCCAGCAGCCCCCGGCGGGATCCCGAGCAGTACTTC. Residues: CASSPRRDPEQYF.

As regards this clonotype: Sequence at one end of the junction differs from germline and may be a read error. J is TRBJ2-4 and V is TRBV6-5; D uncertain. CDR3 size: 13 residues. Germline values: CDR1 MNHEY, CDR2 SVGAGI. DNA of the CDR3: TGTGCCAGCAGTTACGGGCAAGGAACCATTCTGTACTTC. This gives the protein CASSYGQGTILYF.